These T cell receptor beta chains were read from a single sample in a study of cytomegalovirus exposure and HLA in healthy donors. TCRdb keeps only in-frame clones here, not all; method: immunoSEQ multiplex PCR. The sample has fewer than 150,000 clones; roughly 80% are singletons. Sequenced input: PBMCs. All receptors derive from a female donor in good health and CMV-seronegative. Each CDR3 is given with its conserved first and last residue. D genes are given only for firm matches. Not all rows give a size; the values are once, few, many and, for expanded clones, a class.

J gene: TRBJ2-1; clone size: NA; D gene: TRBD2; CDR3 length: 15; V gene: TRBV27; CDR3 protein: CASSSGLAAYNEQFF; CDR3 DNA: TGTGCCAGCAGTTCTGGACTAGCGGCATACAATGAGCAGTTCTTC
J gene: TRBJ2-5; clone size: NA; D gene: NA; CDR3 length: 14; V gene: TRBV29-1; CDR3 protein: CSVLGEDIQETQYF; CDR3 DNA: TGCAGCGTTCTTGGAGAGGATATCCAAGAGACCCAGTACTTC
J gene: TRBJ2-3; clone size: NA; D gene: NA; CDR3 length: 13; V gene: TRBV30; CDR3 protein: CAWSRIGGDTQYF; CDR3 DNA: TGTGCCTGGAGTCGTATAGGGGGTGATACGCAGTATTTT
J gene: TRBJ1-1; clone size: once; D gene: NA; CDR3 length: 15; V gene: TRBV6-5; CDR3 protein: CASSFLRGSYTEAFF; CDR3 DNA: TGTGCCAGCAGTTTCCTCAGGGGAAGCTACACTGAAGCTTTCTTT
J gene: TRBJ1-4; clone size: NA; D gene: NA; CDR3 length: 13; V gene: TRBV6-5; CDR3 protein: CASSPLVGVELFF; CDR3 DNA: TGTGCCAGCAGTCCCCTCGTAGGGGTGGAACTGTTTTTT
J gene: TRBJ2-7; clone size: NA; D gene: NA; CDR3 length: 13; V gene: TRBV30; CDR3 protein: CAWSGGVIYEQYF; CDR3 DNA: TGTGCCTGGAGTGGGGGGGTCATCTACGAGCAGTACTTC
J gene: TRBJ2-3; clone size: NA; D gene: TRBD1; CDR3 length: 15; V gene: TRBV28; CDR3 protein: CASSLEGQGTDTQYF; CDR3 DNA: TGTGCCAGCAGTCTGGAGGGACAGGGGACAGATACGCAGTATTTT
J gene: TRBJ2-7; clone size: NA; D gene: NA; CDR3 length: 14; V gene: TRBV7-2; CDR3 protein: CASSPRRGNYEQYF; CDR3 DNA: TGTGCCAGCAGCCCCCGGCGCGGGAACTACGAGCAGTACTTC
J gene: TRBJ2-5; clone size: NA; D gene: TRBD2; CDR3 length: 15; V gene: TRBV6-6; CDR3 protein: CASSPRREGGETQYF; CDR3 DNA: TGTGCCAGCAGCCCGAGGCGGGAGGGCGGAGAGACCCAGTACTTC
J gene: TRBJ2-1; clone size: NA; D gene: NA; CDR3 length: 14; V gene: TRBV6-5; CDR3 protein: CASSPQGTAREQFF; CDR3 DNA: TGTGCCAGCAGTCCCCAGGGGACGGCTAGAGAGCAGTTCTTC
J gene: TRBJ2-5; clone size: NA; D gene: NA; CDR3 length: 17; V gene: TRBV10-2; CDR3 protein: CASSGSDGTPGEETQYF; CDR3 DNA: TGCGCCAGCAGTGGGAGTGATGGGACGCCGGGGGAAGAGACCCAGTACTTC
J gene: TRBJ2-7; clone size: NA; D gene: NA; CDR3 length: 15; V gene: TRBV28; CDR3 protein: CASSLGAALAYEQYF; CDR3 DNA: TGTGCCAGCAGTTTAGGGGCAGCTTTAGCCTACGAGCAGTACTTC
J gene: TRBJ1-5; clone size: NA; D gene: NA; CDR3 length: 14; V gene: TRBV15; CDR3 protein: CATSRGQNNQPQHF; CDR3 DNA: TGTGCCACCAGCAGAGGCCAGAACAATCAGCCCCAGCATTTT
J gene: TRBJ2-3; clone size: NA; D gene: NA; CDR3 length: 14; V gene: TRBV7-9; CDR3 protein: CASSLEGSTDTQYF; CDR3 DNA: TGTGCCAGCAGCTTAGAGGGGAGCACAGATACGCAGTATTTT
J gene: TRBJ1-5; clone size: NA; D gene: NA; CDR3 length: 15; V gene: TRBV7-9; CDR3 protein: CASSSTGDSNQPQHF; CDR3 DNA: TGTGCCAGCAGCTCGACAGGCGATAGCAATCAGCCCCAGCATTTT
J gene: TRBJ1-3; clone size: NA; D gene: TRBD1; CDR3 length: 15; V gene: TRBV5-1; CDR3 protein: CASSGGQGAGNTIYF; CDR3 DNA: TGCGCCAGCAGCGGCGGACAGGGGGCTGGAAACACCATATATTTT
J gene: TRBJ2-1; clone size: NA; D gene: NA; CDR3 length: 13; V gene: TRBV28; CDR3 protein: CASSFLGGDEQFF; CDR3 DNA: TGTGCCAGCAGTTTCCTTGGGGGCGATGAGCAGTTCTTC
J gene: TRBJ1-5; clone size: NA; D gene: NA; CDR3 length: 14; V gene: TRBV4-1; CDR3 protein: CASSQAGGNQPQHF; CDR3 DNA: TGCGCCAGCAGTCAGGCAGGGGGCAATCAGCCCCAGCATTTT
J gene: TRBJ2-1; clone size: NA; D gene: NA; CDR3 length: 12; V gene: TRBV6-6; CDR3 protein: CASSRELNEQFF; CDR3 DNA: TGTGCCAGCAGTCGGGAGCTGAATGAGCAGTTCTTC
J gene: TRBJ1-1; clone size: NA; D gene: TRBD1; CDR3 length: 16; V gene: TRBV6-4; CDR3 protein: CASTKNRDRAITEAFF; CDR3 DNA: TGTGCCAGCACCAAAAACCGGGACAGGGCGATTACTGAAGCTTTCTTT
J gene: TRBJ2-3; clone size: NA; D gene: NA; CDR3 length: 17; V gene: TRBV5-4; CDR3 protein: CASSLEPSGSSTDTQYF; CDR3 DNA: TGTGCCAGCAGCTTGGAACCCTCAGGATCTAGCACAGATACGCAGTATTTT
J gene: TRBJ1-5; clone size: few; D gene: NA; CDR3 length: 14; V gene: TRBV27; CDR3 protein: CASSQQAGNQPQHF; CDR3 DNA: TGTGCCAGCAGCCAACAAGCGGGCAATCAGCCCCAGCATTTT
J gene: TRBJ1-2; clone size: once; D gene: TRBD1; CDR3 length: 15; V gene: TRBV6-5; CDR3 protein: CASSYSGQIHYGYTF; CDR3 DNA: TGTGCCAGCAGTTACTCGGGACAGATACACTATGGCTACACCTTC
J gene: TRBJ2-7; clone size: few; D gene: TRBD2; CDR3 length: 15; V gene: TRBV29-1; CDR3 protein: CSAGGLELAKNEQYF; CDR3 DNA: TGCAGCGCCGGTGGCCTGGAACTAGCGAAGAACGAGCAGTACTTC
J gene: TRBJ2-1; clone size: NA; D gene: NA; CDR3 length: 17; V gene: TRBV4-1; CDR3 protein: CASSQSEGEGLYNEQFF; CDR3 DNA: TGCGCCAGCAGCCAGTCGGAGGGGGAGGGCCTGTACAATGAGCAGTTCTTC
J gene: TRBJ2-1; clone size: once; D gene: TRBD2; CDR3 length: 15; V gene: TRBV7-6; CDR3 protein: CASSSPLAGRDEQFF; CDR3 DNA: TGTGCCAGCAGCTCCCCCCTAGCGGGACGGGATGAGCAGTTCTTC
J gene: TRBJ1-3; clone size: NA; D gene: NA; CDR3 length: 16; V gene: TRBV7-2; CDR3 protein: CASSLGTRGRGNTIYF; CDR3 DNA: TGTGCCAGCAGCTTAGGCACGCGGGGTCGCGGAAACACCATATATTTT
J gene: TRBJ2-4; clone size: NA; D gene: NA; CDR3 length: 15; V gene: TRBV7-8; CDR3 protein: CASSALQGKIDIQYF; CDR3 DNA: TGTGCCAGCAGCGCCCTGCAGGGGAAGATAGACATTCAGTACTTC
J gene: TRBJ2-7; clone size: NA; D gene: TRBD2; CDR3 length: 14; V gene: TRBV7-6; CDR3 protein: CASSHTSGSYEQYF; CDR3 DNA: TGTGCCAGCAGCCACACTAGCGGGAGCTACGAGCAGTACTTC
J gene: TRBJ1-1; clone size: NA; D gene: TRBD1; CDR3 length: 14; V gene: TRBV6-5; CDR3 protein: CASSYGQGNTEAFF; CDR3 DNA: TGTGCCAGCAGTTATGGACAGGGGAACACTGAAGCTTTCTTT
J gene: TRBJ1-1; clone size: once; D gene: TRBD1; CDR3 length: 14; V gene: TRBV27; CDR3 protein: CASRTGGGGTEAFF; CDR3 DNA: TGTGCCAGCCGGACAGGGGGAGGAGGAACTGAAGCTTTCTTT
J gene: TRBJ2-7; clone size: NA; D gene: TRBD1; CDR3 length: 14; V gene: TRBV5-1; CDR3 protein: CASRPGQNSYEQYF; CDR3 DNA: TGCGCCAGCAGGCCGGGACAGAACTCCTACGAGCAGTACTTC
J gene: TRBJ1-2; clone size: once; D gene: TRBD1; CDR3 length: 17; V gene: TRBV29-1; CDR3 protein: CSVDSFVGTGGNYGYTF; CDR3 DNA: TGCAGCGTTGACTCTTTCGTCGGGACAGGGGGAAACTATGGCTACACCTTC
J gene: TRBJ1-1; clone size: NA; D gene: TRBD1; CDR3 length: 14; V gene: TRBV4-1; CDR3 protein: CASSIGTVNTEAFF; CDR3 DNA: TGCGCCAGCAGTATTGGGACAGTGAACACTGAAGCTTTCTTT
J gene: TRBJ2-7; clone size: NA; D gene: NA; CDR3 length: 14; V gene: TRBV5-6; CDR3 protein: CASSLTDSSYEQYF; CDR3 DNA: TGTGCCAGCAGCTTGACTGATAGCTCCTACGAGCAGTACTTC
J gene: TRBJ2-2; clone size: NA; D gene: NA; CDR3 length: 21; V gene: TRBV21-1; CDR3 protein: CASSKEMGDSHRKLNTGELFF; CDR3 DNA: TGTGCCAGCAGCAAAGAGATGGGGGACAGTCATCGGAAGCTAAACACCGGGGAGCTGTTTTTT
J gene: TRBJ2-7; clone size: NA; D gene: NA; CDR3 length: 13; V gene: TRBV5-6; CDR3 protein: CASSAGRSYEQYF; CDR3 DNA: TGTGCCAGCAGCGCGGGTAGGTCCTACGAGCAGTACTTC